This T cell receptor (beta chain) was sequenced for a study of monozygotic twins with inflammatory bowel disease. Study results and limitations: Lower sharing of clonotypes with other individuals was seen in IBD patients than in healthy twins. This was most marked in patients showing signs of disease activity.

Every TCR library consumed approximately 4,000 ng of total RNA. TCRdb reprocessed the 5' RACE reads, keeping one entry per CDR3 protein, no DNA. The sample holds around 100,000 distinct CDR3 sequences. Turning to this clonotype: As yet, its antigen is unknown.

CDR1 and CDR2 from the germline V gene are SGDLS and YYNGEE. The length of the CDR3 is 17 residues. The clonotype originates from a human donor with ulcerative colitis or Crohn's disease, or a healthy co-twin of an affected twin (not recorded which). The sequencing input was blood. The chain joins TRBV9 to TRBJ2-3; without DNA, the TCRdb call of TRBD2 cannot be checked. This CDR3 reads CASSVAFLAGGTDTQYF.